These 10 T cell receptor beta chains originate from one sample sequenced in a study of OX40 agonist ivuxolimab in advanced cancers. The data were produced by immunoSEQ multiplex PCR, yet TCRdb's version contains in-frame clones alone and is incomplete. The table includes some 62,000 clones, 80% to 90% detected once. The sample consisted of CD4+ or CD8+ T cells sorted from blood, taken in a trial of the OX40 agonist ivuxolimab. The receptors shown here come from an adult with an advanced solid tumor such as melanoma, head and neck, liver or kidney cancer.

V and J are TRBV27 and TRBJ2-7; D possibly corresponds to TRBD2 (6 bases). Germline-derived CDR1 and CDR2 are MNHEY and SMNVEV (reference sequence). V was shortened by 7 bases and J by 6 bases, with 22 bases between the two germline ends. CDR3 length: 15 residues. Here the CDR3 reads CASKRVKEGGAEQYF. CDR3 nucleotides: TGTGCCAGCAAGAGAGTGAAGGAGGGAGGTGCCGAGCAGTACTTC.

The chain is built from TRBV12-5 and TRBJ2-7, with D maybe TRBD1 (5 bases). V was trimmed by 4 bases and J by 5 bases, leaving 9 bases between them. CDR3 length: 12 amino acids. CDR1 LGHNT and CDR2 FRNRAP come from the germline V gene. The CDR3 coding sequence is TGTGCTAGTGGTTCCCAGGGTAACGAGCAGTACTTC. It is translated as CASGSQGNEQYF.

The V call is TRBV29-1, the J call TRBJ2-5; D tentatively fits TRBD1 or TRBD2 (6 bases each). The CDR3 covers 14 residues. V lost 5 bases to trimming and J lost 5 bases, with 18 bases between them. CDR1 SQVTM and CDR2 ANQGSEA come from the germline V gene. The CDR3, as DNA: TGCAGCGTTAGTCTCGCGGGACAAGGGGAGACCCAGTACTTC. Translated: CSVSLAGQGETQYF.

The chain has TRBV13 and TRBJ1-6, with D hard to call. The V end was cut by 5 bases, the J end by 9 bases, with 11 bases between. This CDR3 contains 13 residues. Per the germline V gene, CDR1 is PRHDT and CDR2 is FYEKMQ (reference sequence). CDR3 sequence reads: CASSPGWGSPLHF. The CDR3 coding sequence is TGTGCCAGCAGCCCGGGTTGGGGTTCACCCCTCCACTTT.

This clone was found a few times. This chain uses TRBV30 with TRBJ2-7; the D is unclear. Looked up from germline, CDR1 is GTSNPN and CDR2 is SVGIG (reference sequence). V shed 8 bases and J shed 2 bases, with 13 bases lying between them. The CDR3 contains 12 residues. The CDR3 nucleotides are TGTGCCGGAGAGCAGAACACCTACGAGCAGTACTTC. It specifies CAGEQNTYEQYF.

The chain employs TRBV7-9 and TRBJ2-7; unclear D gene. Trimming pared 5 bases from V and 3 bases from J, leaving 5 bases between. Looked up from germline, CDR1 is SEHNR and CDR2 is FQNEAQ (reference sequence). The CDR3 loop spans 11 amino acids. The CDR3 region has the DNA TGTGCCAGCAGCCCAGGCTACGAGCAGTACTTC. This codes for CASSPGYEQYF.

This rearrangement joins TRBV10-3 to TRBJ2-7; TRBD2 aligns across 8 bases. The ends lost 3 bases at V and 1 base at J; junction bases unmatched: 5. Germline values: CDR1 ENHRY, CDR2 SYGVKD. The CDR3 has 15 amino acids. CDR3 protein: CAISEGSGASYEQYF. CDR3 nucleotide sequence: TGTGCCATCAGTGAAGGTAGCGGGGCATCCTACGAGCAGTACTTC.

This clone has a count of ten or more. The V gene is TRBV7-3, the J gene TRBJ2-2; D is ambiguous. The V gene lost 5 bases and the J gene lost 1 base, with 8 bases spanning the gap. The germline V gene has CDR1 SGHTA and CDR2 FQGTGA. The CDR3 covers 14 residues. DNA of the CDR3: TGTGCCAGCAGCGCATCTTTGAACACCGGGGAGCTGTTTTTT. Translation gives CASSASLNTGELFF.

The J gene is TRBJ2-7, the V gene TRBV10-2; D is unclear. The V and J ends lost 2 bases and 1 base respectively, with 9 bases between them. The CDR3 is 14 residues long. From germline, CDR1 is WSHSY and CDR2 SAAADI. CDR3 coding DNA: TGCGCCAGCAGTGAGCTCTCGGATTCCTACGAGCAGTACTTC. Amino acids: CASSELSDSYEQYF.

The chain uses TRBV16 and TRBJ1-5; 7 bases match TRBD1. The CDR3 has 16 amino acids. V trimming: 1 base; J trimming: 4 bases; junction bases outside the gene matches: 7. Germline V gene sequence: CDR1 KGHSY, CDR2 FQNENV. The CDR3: CASSQFPGQLNQPQHF. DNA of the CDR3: TGTGCCAGCAGCCAATTCCCGGGACAGCTAAATCAGCCCCAGCATTTT.